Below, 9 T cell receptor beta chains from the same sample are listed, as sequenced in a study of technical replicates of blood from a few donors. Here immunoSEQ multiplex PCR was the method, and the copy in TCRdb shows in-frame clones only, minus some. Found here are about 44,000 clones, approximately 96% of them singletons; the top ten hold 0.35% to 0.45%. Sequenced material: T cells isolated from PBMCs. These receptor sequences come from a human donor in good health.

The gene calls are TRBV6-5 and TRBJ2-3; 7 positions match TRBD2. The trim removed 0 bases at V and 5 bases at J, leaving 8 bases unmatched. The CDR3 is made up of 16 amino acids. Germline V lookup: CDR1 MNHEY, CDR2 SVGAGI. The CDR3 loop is CASSYSASGEEDTQYF. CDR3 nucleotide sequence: TGTGCCAGCAGTTACTCAGCTAGCGGAGAGGAAGATACGCAGTATTTT.

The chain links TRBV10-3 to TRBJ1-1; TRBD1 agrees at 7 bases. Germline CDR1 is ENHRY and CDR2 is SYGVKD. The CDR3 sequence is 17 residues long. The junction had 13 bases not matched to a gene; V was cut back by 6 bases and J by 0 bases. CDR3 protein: CAISERDSSSMNTEAFF. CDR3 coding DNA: TGTGCCATCAGCGAACGGGACAGCTCATCTATGAACACTGAAGCTTTCTTT.

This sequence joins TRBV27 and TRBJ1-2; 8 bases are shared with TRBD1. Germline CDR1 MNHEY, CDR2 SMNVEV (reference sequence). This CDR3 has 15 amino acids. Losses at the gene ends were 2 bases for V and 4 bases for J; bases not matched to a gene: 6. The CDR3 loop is CASSLVDRGGYGYTF. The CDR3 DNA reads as TGTGCCAGCAGTTTAGTTGACAGGGGCGGCTATGGCTACACCTTC.

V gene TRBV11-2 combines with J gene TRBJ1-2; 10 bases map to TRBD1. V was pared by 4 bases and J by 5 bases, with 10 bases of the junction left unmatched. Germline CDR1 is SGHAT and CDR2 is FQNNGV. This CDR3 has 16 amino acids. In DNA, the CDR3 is TGTGCCAGCAGCTCATCGACAGGGGGCGCAGAGTATGGCTACACCTTC. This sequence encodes CASSSSTGGAEYGYTF.

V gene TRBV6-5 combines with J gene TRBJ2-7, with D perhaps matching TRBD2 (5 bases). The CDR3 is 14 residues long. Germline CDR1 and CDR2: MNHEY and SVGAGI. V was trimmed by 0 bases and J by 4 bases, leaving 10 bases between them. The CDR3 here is CASSYSGVRYEQYF. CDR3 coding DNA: TGTGCCAGCAGTTACTCGGGAGTCAGGTACGAGCAGTACTTC.

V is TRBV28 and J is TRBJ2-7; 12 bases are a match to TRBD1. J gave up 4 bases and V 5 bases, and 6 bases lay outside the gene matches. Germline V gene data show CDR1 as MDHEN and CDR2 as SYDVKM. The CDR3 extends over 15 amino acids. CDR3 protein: CASSPGTGGVYEQYF. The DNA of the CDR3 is TGTGCCAGCAGTCCCGGGACAGGGGGCGTTTACGAGCAGTACTTC.

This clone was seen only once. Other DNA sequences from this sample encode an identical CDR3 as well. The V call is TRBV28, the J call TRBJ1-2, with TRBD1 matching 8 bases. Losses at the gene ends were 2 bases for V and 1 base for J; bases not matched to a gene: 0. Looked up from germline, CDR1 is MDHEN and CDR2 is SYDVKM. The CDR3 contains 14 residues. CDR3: CASSLGQGNYGYTF. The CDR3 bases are TGTGCCAGCAGTTTAGGACAGGGTAACTATGGCTACACCTTC.

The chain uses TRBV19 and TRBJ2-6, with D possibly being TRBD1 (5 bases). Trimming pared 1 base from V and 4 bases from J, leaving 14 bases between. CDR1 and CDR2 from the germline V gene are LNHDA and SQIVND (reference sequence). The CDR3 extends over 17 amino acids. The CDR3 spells CASSIVFDSPGANVLTF. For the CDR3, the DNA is TGTGCCAGTAGTATAGTCTTTGACAGCCCCGGGGCCAACGTCCTGACTTTC.

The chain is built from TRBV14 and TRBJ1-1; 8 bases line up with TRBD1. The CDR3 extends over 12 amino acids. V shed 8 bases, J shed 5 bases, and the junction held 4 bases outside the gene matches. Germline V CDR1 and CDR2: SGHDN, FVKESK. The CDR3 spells CASSRGRTEAFF. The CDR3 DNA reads TGTGCCAGCTCCAGGGGGCGAACTGAAGCTTTCTTT.